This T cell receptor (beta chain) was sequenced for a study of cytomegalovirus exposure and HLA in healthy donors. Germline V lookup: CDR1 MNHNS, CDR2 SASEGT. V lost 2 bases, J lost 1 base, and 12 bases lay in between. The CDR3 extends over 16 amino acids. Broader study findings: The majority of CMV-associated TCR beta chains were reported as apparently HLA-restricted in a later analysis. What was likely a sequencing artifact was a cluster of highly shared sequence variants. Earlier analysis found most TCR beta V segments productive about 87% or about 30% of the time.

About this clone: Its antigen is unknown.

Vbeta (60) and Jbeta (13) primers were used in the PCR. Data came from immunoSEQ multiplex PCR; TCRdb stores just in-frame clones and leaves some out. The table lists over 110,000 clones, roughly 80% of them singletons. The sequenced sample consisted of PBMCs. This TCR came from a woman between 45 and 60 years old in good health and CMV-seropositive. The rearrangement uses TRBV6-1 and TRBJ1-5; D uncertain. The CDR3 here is CASSELIGLSNQPQHF. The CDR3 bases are TGTGCCAGCAGTGAACTCATAGGACTAAGCAATCAGCCCCAGCATTTT.